The TCR beta chain described here comes from a study of cytomegalovirus exposure and HLA in healthy donors. A word on this clone: Its antigen is not identified.

Study observations and caveats: Cytomegalovirus-associated TCR beta chains were listed, numbering some 180. In vitro data verified three CMV-associated chains as specific for CMV antigens. Prior analysis indicated that the majority of TCR beta V segments exhibited productivity approximately 87% or approximately 30% of the time.

The CDR3 is 12 amino acids. Germline values: CDR1 SEHNR, CDR2 FQNEAQ (reference sequence). V was trimmed by 2 bases and J by 12 bases, leaving 10 bases between them. 60 Vbeta and 13 Jbeta primers were used in PCR. Data came from immunoSEQ multiplex PCR; TCRdb stores just in-frame clones and leaves some out. Of about 170,000 clones in the sample, 80% to 85% were seen once. Everyone who donated was a healthy bone marrow donor. The clonotype comes from a male donor in good health and CMV-seronegative. Sequencing was carried out using PBMCs. The chain has TRBV7-9 and TRBJ1-4; TRBD1 might be the D (6 bases). The CDR3 DNA follows: TGTGCCAGCAGCTTACCCCCAGGGGAACTGTTTTTT. Protein: CASSLPPGELFF.